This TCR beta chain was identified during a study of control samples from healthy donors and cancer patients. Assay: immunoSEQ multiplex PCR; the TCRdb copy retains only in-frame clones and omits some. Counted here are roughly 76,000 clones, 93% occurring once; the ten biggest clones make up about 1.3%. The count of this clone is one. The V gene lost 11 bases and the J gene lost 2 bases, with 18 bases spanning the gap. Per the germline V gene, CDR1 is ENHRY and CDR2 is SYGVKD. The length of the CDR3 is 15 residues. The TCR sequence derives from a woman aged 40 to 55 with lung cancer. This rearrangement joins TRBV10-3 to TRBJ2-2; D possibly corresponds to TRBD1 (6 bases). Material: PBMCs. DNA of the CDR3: TGTGCCGTACAGGGAATGCGTGCTAACACCGGGGAGCTGTTTTTT. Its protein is CAVQGMRANTGELFF.